This TCR beta chain was sequenced in a study of T cells in women clearing cervical HPV infection. As to this clone: The CDR3 goes on 3 residues after the read ends, and that part is filled in from the germline J gene.

The repertoire was sequenced with immunoSEQ multiplex PCR; TCRdb's copy has only in-frame clones and lacks some. The listing contains tens of thousands of clones. The V end was cut by 1 base, the J end by 8 bases, with 12 bases between. In germline, CDR1 is DFQATT, CDR2 SNEGSKA (reference sequence). The CDR3 covers 14 residues. V is TRBV20-1 and J is TRBJ1-6, with D perhaps matching TRBD1 (5 bases). Sequencing was done on a sample of blood buffy coat. This sequence was found in a woman between 18 and 69 years old with a cervical HPV16 infection that either progressed to CIN3+ or cleared (not recorded which). The CDR3 bases that were read are TGCAGTGCTAGAGCCAGGGAGGGAGATTCACCC. This translates into CSARAREGDSP. Given in full, the CDR3 is CSARAREGDSPLHF.